The 24 T cell receptor beta chains below come from one sample, sequenced in a study of blood T cell repertoires in COVID-19. TCRdb's copy holds only in-frame clones and misses some; the assay was immunoSEQ multiplex PCR. The sample includes about 150,000 clones, about nine tenths of them seen just once. Sequences were obtained from PBMCs or T cells enriched from blood (not recorded which). Every receptor here comes from a woman aged 40 to 50 who had been exposed to COVID-19.

V and J are TRBV7-2 and TRBJ2-7, with 8 bases identical to TRBD1. CDR3 length: 14 residues. The germline V gene has CDR1 SGHTA and CDR2 FQGNSA. Trimming took 7 bases from V and 2 from J; bases not matched to a gene: 7. CDR3 in DNA: TGTGCCAGCAAGGGCGGGACAGGACCCTACGAGCAGTACTTC. It encodes CASKGGTGPYEQYF. Drawing the rest from reference TRBV7-2 and TRBJ2-7, the complete variable domain is GAGVSQSPSNKVTEKGKDVELRCDPISGHTALYWYRQSLGQGLEFLIYFQGNSAPDKSGLPSDRFSAERTGGSVSTLTIQRTQQEDSAVYLCASKGGTGPYEQYFGPGTRLTVT.

With regard to this clone: One junction end disagrees with the germline gene, perhaps due to a read error. The DNA of the CDR3 is TGCGCCAGCAGCCAAGGACTAGCGGGATACCCACCCGTGTTC. This translates into CASSQGLAGYPPVF. The chain couples TRBV4-3 to TRBJ2-7, with 11 bases that match TRBD2. The CDR3 has 14 amino acids. Germline loops: CDR1 LGHNA, CDR2 YSLEER.

This clone has a handful of counts. The chain combines TRBV9 with TRBJ2-7, with a weak D call TRBD1 (5 bases). In germline, CDR1 is SGDLS, CDR2 YYNGEE. The V end lost 1 base, the J end lost 2 bases, and 13 bases lay between the germline ends. This CDR3 is 15 amino acids long. CDR3 loop: CASSVTPTATYEQYF. DNA for the CDR3: TGTGCCAGCAGCGTAACCCCGACAGCGACCTACGAGCAGTACTTC.

A word on this clone: An end of the junction does not agree with germline; a read error may underlie this. CDR3 amino acids: CASSTQGSSYNEQFF. Written as DNA, the CDR3 is TGTGCCAGCAGTACCCAGGGGAGCTCCTACAACGAGCAGTTCTTC. The chain recombines TRBV6-5 with TRBJ2-1; D might be TRBD1 (6 bases). The CDR3 has 15 residues. Germline CDR1 and CDR2: MNHEY and SVGAGI.

The V and J genes are TRBV29-1 and TRBJ1-1, with D hard to call. This CDR3 is 13 amino acids long. Per germline, CDR1 SQVTM and CDR2 ANQGSEA. The V gene lost 1 base and the J gene lost 5 bases, with 11 bases spanning the gap. This CDR3 is CSVEVHDGTEAFF. CDR3 DNA: TGCAGCGTTGAAGTACATGACGGGACTGAAGCTTTCTTT. The variable domain in full, completed from reference TRBV29-1 and TRBJ1-1, reads SAVISQKPSRDICQRGTSLTIQCQVDSQVTMMFWYRQQPGQSLTLIATANQGSEATYESGFVIDKFPISRPNLTFSTLTVSNMSPEDSSIYLCSVEVHDGTEAFFGQGTRLTVV.

The chain has TRBV3-1 (or the pseudogene TRBV3-2) and TRBJ2-1, with 12 bases aligning to TRBD2. The CDR3 is 15 amino acids. The germline V gene encodes CDR1 LGHDT and CDR2 YNNKEL (reference sequence). The junction had 7 bases not matched to a gene; V was cut back by 4 bases and J by 9 bases. The CDR3: CASSPPSGRGREQFF. The DNA for the CDR3 is TGTGCCAGCAGCCCCCCTAGCGGGAGGGGACGTGAGCAGTTCTTC.

The genes are TRBV28 and TRBJ2-1; TRBD2 matches 8 bases. Germline values: CDR1 MDHEN, CDR2 SYDVKM. The CDR3 spans 15 residues. With V trimmed by 4 bases and J by 10 bases, 12 bases remained unmatched. CDR3 DNA: TGTGCCAGCAGTTGGCTAGCGGGTGTCATTGTGGAGCAGTTCTTC. Protein product: CASSWLAGVIVEQFF.

The chain employs TRBV11-1 and TRBJ2-3; D possibly corresponds to TRBD2 (5 bases). The V gene's germline CDR1 is SGHAT and CDR2 FQDESV (reference sequence). The CDR3 length is 14 residues. Trimming removed 5 bases at V and 2 bases at J, with 11 bases between. CDR3 sequence: CASSRRGNTDTQYF. In nucleotides, the CDR3 is TGTGCCAGCAGCCGCAGAGGGAACACAGATACGCAGTATTTT.

J is TRBJ2-7 and V is TRBV7-9, with TRBD1 matching 10 bases. V was pared by 5 bases and J by 3 bases, with 13 bases of the junction left unmatched. The CDR3 extends over 17 amino acids. Germline lookup yields CDR1 SEHNR and CDR2 FQNEAQ (reference sequence). The CDR3 DNA reads as TGTGCCAGCAGCCAAGGGACAGGGGAAGCCCCGGTCTACGAGCAGTACTTC. Encoded protein: CASSQGTGEAPVYEQYF.

The rearrangement uses TRBV28 and TRBJ1-3; weak D call: TRBD1 (5 bases). With 7 bases removed from V and 4 bases from J, the gap between germline ends came to 11 bases. This CDR3 has 13 amino acids. Germline V gene sequence: CDR1 MDHEN, CDR2 SYDVKM. The CDR3 reads CASTGGSGNTIYF. As DNA, the CDR3 is TGTGCCAGCACCGGGGGGAGCGGAAACACCATATATTTT.

The chain carries TRBV27 and TRBJ1-1, with 9 bases lining up with TRBD1. The CDR3 sequence is 18 residues long. V gave up 1 base and J gave up 1 base; unmatched junction bases: 10. Germline V lookup: CDR1 MNHEY, CDR2 SMNVEV (reference sequence). The CDR3, as DNA: TGTGCCAGCAGTTTATTTCCCCCCGGGACAGGGACGAACACTGAAGCTTTCTTT. It codes for CASSLFPPGTGTNTEAFF.

The rearrangement joins TRBV10-1 to TRBJ1-1; 8 positions agree with TRBD1. Trimming at V came to 9 bases and at J to 5 bases, leaving 11 bases not matched to a gene. Germline lookup yields CDR1 WNHNN and CDR2 SYGVQD (reference sequence). There are 14 residues in the CDR3. The CDR3 coding sequence is TGCGCCAGGAGAAGGACAGGGCGGAGGACTGAAGCTTTCTTT. This gives the protein CARRRTGRRTEAFF.

This rearrangement joins TRBV7-8 to TRBJ2-1; D is perhaps TRBD2 (7 bases). The CDR3 contains 17 residues. Trimming left V 0 bases short and J 6 bases short, with 18 bases between. Germline V gene lookup returns CDR1 SGHVS and CDR2 FQNEAQ. CDR3 nucleotide sequence: TGTGCCAGCAGCTTAGCGCTAAAGGCGGGGGCTTCCAATGAGCAGTTCTTC. Encoded protein: CASSLALKAGASNEQFF.

This clone was seen at least ten times. This chain connects TRBV6-6 to TRBJ1-1, with 8 bases identical to TRBD1. CDR1 is MNHNY, CDR2 SVGAGI, per germline (reference sequence). The CDR3 spans 17 residues. The V and J ends lost 5 bases and 1 base, in that order; junction bases with no gene match: 12. CDR3 loop: CASSPLRGQGGNTEAFF. CDR3 DNA sequence: TGTGCCAGCAGTCCCCTTCGCGGACAGGGAGGGAACACTGAAGCTTTCTTT.

The chain uses TRBV6-6 and TRBJ1-5; TRBD1 might be the D (6 bases). V lost 6 bases and J lost 0, with 12 bases in between. Looked up from germline, CDR1 is MNHNY and CDR2 is SVGAGI (reference sequence). The CDR3 contains 15 residues. The CDR3, as DNA: TGTGCCAGCAGCCATGGACAGAATAGCAATCAGCCCCAGCATTTT. Translating it yields CASSHGQNSNQPQHF.

CDR3 residues: CASSLDGAYNEQFF. Here the CDR3 DNA reads TGTGCCAGCAGCTTAGACGGGGCCTACAATGAGCAGTTCTTC. J is TRBJ2-1 and V is TRBV11-2, with D possibly TRBD2 on 5 matching bases. Trimming took off 0 bases at V and 2 bases at J, with 5 bases between the two ends. CDR3 length equals 14 residues. CDR1 and CDR2 (germline): SGHAT, FQNNGV.

CDR3 protein: CASSRNPTSTDTQYF. CDR3 nucleotides: TGTGCCAGCAGTAGAAACCCTACTAGCACAGATACGCAGTATTTT. V and J are TRBV6-5 and TRBJ2-3; no definite D call. This CDR3 region has 15 residues. From germline, CDR1 is MNHEY and CDR2 SVGAGI. V was shortened by 5 bases and J by 0 bases, with 12 bases between the two germline ends.

The chain is built from TRBV10-2 and TRBJ2-5; TRBD1 matches 7 bases. The CDR3 totals 14 residues. Germline CDR1 WSHSY, CDR2 SAAADI. J lost 5 bases, V lost 3 bases, and 6 bases had no gene match. The CDR3 region is CASSDYQGEETQYF. In nucleotides, the CDR3 is TGCGCCAGCAGTGATTACCAGGGGGAGGAGACCCAGTACTTC.

V gene TRBV19 combines with J gene TRBJ2-7; TRBD1 aligns across 9 bases. Germline loops: CDR1 LNHDA, CDR2 SQIVND (reference sequence). This CDR3 has 15 residues. V shed 1 base and J 0 bases; nucleotides not matched to a gene: 1. This chain's CDR3 is CASSIGDRVSYEQYF. CDR3 bases: TGTGCCAGTAGTATAGGGGACAGGGTCTCCTACGAGCAGTACTTC.

This clone was seen a handful of times. J is TRBJ1-2 and V is TRBV29-1; D is possibly TRBD1 (6 bases). CDR1 and CDR2 from the germline V gene are SQVTM and ANQGSEA. V shed 5 bases and J shed 2 bases, with 15 bases lying between them. The CDR3 extends over 14 amino acids. The CDR3 is CSVPPGTHNYGYTF. CDR3 DNA: TGCAGCGTTCCCCCCGGGACACACAACTATGGCTACACCTTC.

The chain links TRBV19 to TRBJ1-1; D not certain. The ends were cut back, 3 bases at V and 1 base at J, with 9 bases in the middle. Per the germline V gene, CDR1 is LNHDA and CDR2 is SQIVND (reference sequence). This CDR3 has 14 residues. CDR3 residues: CASSMRRENTEAFF. CDR3 nucleotides: TGTGCCAGTAGTATGCGGCGGGAGAACACTGAAGCTTTCTTT.

This rearrangement joins TRBV10-2 to TRBJ2-7; D possibly corresponds to TRBD1 (5 bases). The CDR3 is made up of 12 amino acids. CDR1 is WSHSY, CDR2 SAAADI, per germline. Between the trimmed V and J ends, which lost 8 bases and 2 bases, there was a span of 10 bases. CDR3 residues: CASQTGAYEQYF. The CDR3 DNA reads TGCGCCAGCCAAACAGGAGCCTACGAGCAGTACTTC.

The chain's CDR3 is CASSYGSGGGYTF. The DNA for the CDR3 is TGTGCCAGCAGTTACGGCTCAGGAGGTGGCTACACCTTC. This chain joins TRBV6-5 and TRBJ1-2; D remains ambiguous. The CDR3 loop spans 13 amino acids. V was shortened by 2 bases and J by 7 bases, with 11 bases between the two germline ends. CDR1 and CDR2 (germline): MNHEY, SVGAGI.

The V gene is TRBV2, the J gene TRBJ2-5; 11 positions agree with TRBD2. This CDR3 is 18 amino acids long. V shed 5 bases and J 3 bases; nucleotides not matched to a gene: 14. Germline CDR1 and CDR2: SNHLY and FYNNEI. The CDR3, as DNA: TGTGCCAGCAGTCCTATAAGAACTAGCGGGAGAGTGAAAGAGACCCAGTACTTC. Its translation: CASSPIRTSGRVKETQYF. The full variable domain, in which reference TRBV2 and TRBJ2-5 provide the parts outside the CDR3, is EPEVTQTPSHQVTQMGQEVILRCVPISNHLYFYWYRQILGQKVEFLVSFYNNEISEKSEIFDDQFSVERPDGSNFTLKIRSTKLEDSAMYFCASSPIRTSGRVKETQYFGPGTRLLVL.